The 20 T cell receptor beta chains presented below share a single source sample, sequenced in a study of T cell responses to AZD1222 COVID-19 vaccine. TCRdb's table, derived via immunoSEQ multiplex PCR, lists solely in-frame clones and lacks some. The sample lists 110,000 or so clones, less than 95% seen once, with approximately 5.9% in the top ten. Here the sequenced sample was peripheral blood, taken on day 0 of AZD1222 vaccination. The receptors were gathered from an adult in good health.

The V call is TRBV5-1, the J call TRBJ2-3; D perhaps matches TRBD1 (6 bases). Trimming pared 4 bases from V and 1 base from J, leaving 10 bases between. There are 14 residues in the CDR3. Germline-derived CDR1 and CDR2 are SGHRS and YFSETQ. DNA for the CDR3: TGCGCCAGCAGCCGTAGACAGGGCACAGATACGCAGTATTTT. Protein product: CASSRRQGTDTQYF.

This chain uses TRBV4-1 with TRBJ1-4; the D is unclear. Trimming shortened V by 4 bases and J by 8 bases, and 17 bases separated the two germline ends. There are 15 residues in the CDR3. Germline CDR1 reads MGHRA; CDR2 reads YSYEKL. In nucleotides, the CDR3 is TGCGCCAGCAGCCTCCAGCCCGAAGGAGGAGAAAAACTGTTTTTT. Encoded protein: CASSLQPEGGEKLFF.

This rearrangement joins TRBV30 to TRBJ2-3; D is unclear. The V gene lost 2 bases and the J gene lost 1 base, with 7 bases spanning the gap. Germline V lookup: CDR1 GTSNPN, CDR2 SVGIG (reference sequence). The CDR3 totals 13 residues. The CDR3 region is CAWSRWGTDTQYF. In nucleotides, the CDR3 is TGTGCCTGGAGTAGGTGGGGCACAGATACGCAGTATTTT. The variable domain in full, completed from reference TRBV30 and TRBJ2-3, reads SQTIHQWPATLVQPVGSPLSLECTVEGTSNPNLYWYRQAAGRGLQLLFYSVGIGQISSEVPQNLSASRPQDRQFILSSKKLLLSDSGFYLCAWSRWGTDTQYFGPGTRLTVL.

The J gene is TRBJ1-5, the V gene TRBV6-1; 8 bases line up with TRBD1. The CDR3 totals 14 residues. V trimming: 3 bases; J trimming: 5 bases; junction bases outside the gene matches: 3. Germline values: CDR1 MNHNS, CDR2 SASEGT. DNA of the CDR3: TGTGCCAGCAGTGACAGGGGGCGCGATCAGCCCCAGCATTTT. Amino acids: CASSDRGRDQPQHF.

The V call is TRBV29-1, the J call TRBJ1-1; D unclear. Deletions cut 3 bases from V and 0 bases from J, with 8 bases between. This CDR3 region has 13 residues. CDR1 SQVTM and CDR2 ANQGSEA come from the germline V gene. CDR3 residues: CSVERGMNTEAFF. Here the CDR3 DNA reads TGCAGCGTTGAGAGAGGAATGAACACTGAAGCTTTCTTT.

This chain joins TRBV5-6 and TRBJ2-1; D is unresolved. Germline V CDR1 and CDR2: SGHDT, YYEEEE. V shed 4 bases and J shed 7 bases, with 9 bases lying between them. This CDR3 comprises 12 residues. Here the CDR3 reads CASSGPSNEQFF. The CDR3 coding sequence is TGTGCCAGCAGCGGACCTTCTAATGAGCAGTTCTTC. The full variable domain, completed using reference TRBV5-6 and TRBJ2-1, is DAGVTQSPTHLIKTRGQQVTLRCSPKSGHDTVSWYQQALGQGPQFIFQYYEEEERQRGNFPDRFSGHQFPNYSSELNVNALLLGDSALYLCASSGPSNEQFFGPGTRLTVL.

The chain carries TRBV12-3 or TRBV12-4 and TRBJ1-4; D gene uncertain. The CDR3 loop spans 11 amino acids. V was cut by 3 bases and J by 7 bases, with 3 bases left in between. This CDR3 is CASSLSEKLFF. CDR3 sequence (DNA): TGTGCCAGCAGTTTGTCTGAAAAACTGTTTTTT.

This chain connects TRBV3-1 (or the pseudogene TRBV3-2) to TRBJ1-2, with a possible D match to TRBD1 (5 bases). V lost 3 bases and J lost 9, with 17 bases in between. The CDR3 totals 14 residues. Germline CDR1 reads LGHDT; CDR2 reads YNNKEL (reference sequence). CDR3 loop: CASSHKVGGDRYTF. For the CDR3, the DNA is TGTGCCAGCAGCCACAAGGTGGGGGGTGATCGCTACACCTTC.

V is TRBV5-1 and J is TRBJ1-1, with TRBD1 as a possible D gene (5 bases). This CDR3 spans 14 amino acids. The V gene's germline CDR1 is SGHRS and CDR2 YFSETQ. Trimming removed 7 bases from V and 1 base from J, with 14 bases in between. CDR3 sequence: CASSGGTENTEAFF. DNA for the CDR3: TGCGCCAGCTCCGGGGGGACCGAGAACACTGAAGCTTTCTTT.

The chain uses TRBV6-1 and TRBJ1-4; D is unresolved. CDR3 length equals 15 residues. V was pared by 3 bases and J by 3 bases, with 11 bases between. Germline V gene data show CDR1 as MNHNS and CDR2 as SASEGT. The CDR3 here is CASSDSLRSNEKLFF. CDR3 DNA: TGTGCCAGCAGTGACAGCCTCCGCTCTAATGAAAAACTGTTTTTT.

This chain joins TRBV5-1 and TRBJ1-4; the match to TRBD1 covers 9 bases. The germline gives CDR1 SGHRS, CDR2 YFSETQ. With V trimmed by 0 bases and J by 7 bases, 7 bases remained unmatched. The CDR3 runs to 16 residues. CDR3 in DNA: TGCGCCAGCAGCTTGGCCATGGGACAGGGTCCTGAAAAACTGTTTTTT. It translates to CASSLAMGQGPEKLFF. Complete variable domain (other parts from reference TRBV5-1 and TRBJ1-4): KAGVTQTPRYLIKTRGQQVTLSCSPISGHRSVSWYQQTPGQGLQFLFEYFSETQRNKGNFPGRFSGRQFSNSRSEMNVSTLELGDSALYLCASSLAMGQGPEKLFFGSGTQLSVL.

V is TRBV7-9 and J is TRBJ1-1; D is perhaps TRBD1 (5 bases). This CDR3 spans 14 amino acids. Trimming cost V 3 bases and J 1 base, with 9 bases left between them. CDR1 SEHNR and CDR2 FQNEAQ come from the germline V gene (reference sequence). CDR3 in amino acids: CASSFPGANTEAFF. The CDR3 DNA reads TGTGCCAGCAGCTTTCCTGGGGCGAACACTGAAGCTTTCTTT.

The V call is TRBV12-3 or TRBV12-4, the J call TRBJ1-5; D ambiguous. V was pared by 4 bases and J by 4 bases, with 5 bases between. The CDR3 runs 12 residues. The CDR3 region has the DNA TGTGCCAGCAGTTCTTATAATCAGCCCCAGCATTTT. It yields the protein CASSSYNQPQHF.

The table lists this clone with a few counts. The chain has TRBV7-3 and TRBJ1-2; maybe TRBD1 (5 bases). The germline V gene has CDR1 SGHTA and CDR2 FQGTGA. The CDR3 has 13 residues. V was cut by 6 bases and J by 8 bases, with 16 bases left in between. The CDR3 sequence: CASSSGPNRGYTF. CDR3 DNA sequence: TGTGCCAGCAGTTCAGGGCCCAATCGGGGCTACACCTTC.

The chain has TRBV28 and TRBJ1-2, with TRBD1 matching over 7 bases. With 6 bases clipped from V and 0 bases from J, the junction kept 10 bases outside the gene matches. The V gene's germline CDR1 is MDHEN and CDR2 SYDVKM. The CDR3 spans 16 residues. The CDR3 DNA is TGTGCCAGCAGCCGGGACAGAAGTCGGCCTAACTATGGCTACACCTTC. Amino acids: CASSRDRSRPNYGYTF.

The chain has TRBV29-1 and TRBJ1-5; D unclear. Germline CDR1 is SQVTM and CDR2 is ANQGSEA. V lost 4 bases and J lost 2, with 6 bases in between. This CDR3 is built from 12 residues. The CDR3 DNA follows: TGCAGCGTTGCGCAGGGCAATCAGCCCCAGCATTTT. Protein: CSVAQGNQPQHF.

V is TRBV29-1 and J is TRBJ2-3, with a tentative D call TRBD1 (5 bases). Deletions cut 3 bases from V and 4 bases from J, with 11 bases between. The CDR3 totals 13 residues. Germline-derived CDR1 and CDR2 are SQVTM and ANQGSEA. CDR3: CSVEGQGPDTQYF. CDR3 bases: TGCAGCGTTGAGGGGCAGGGCCCAGATACGCAGTATTTT.

This chain connects TRBV6-5 to TRBJ1-1; D remains unclear. V lost 2 bases and J 4 bases, leaving 11 bases between the germline ends. This CDR3 is 14 amino acids long. CDR1 and CDR2 (germline): MNHEY, SVGAGI. The CDR3 DNA follows: TGTGCCAGCAGTTACATTAGGAGGACCACTGAAGCTTTCTTT. Translated, it gives CASSYIRRTTEAFF.

This rearrangement joins TRBV6-1 to TRBJ2-1; D might be TRBD1 or TRBD2, each matching 5 bases. Deletions cut 6 bases from V and 2 bases from J, with 14 bases between. The CDR3 extends over 15 amino acids. Germline V CDR1 and CDR2: MNHNS, SASEGT. The CDR3 nucleotides read TGTGCCAGCAGCTCCACCCGGGGCCCCTACAATGAGCAGTTCTTC. This encodes CASSSTRGPYNEQFF.

V and J are TRBV10-3 and TRBJ1-1, with TRBD1 matching over 12 bases. V was pared by 6 bases and J by 8 bases, with 7 bases of the junction left unmatched. CDR1 is ENHRY, CDR2 SYGVKD, per germline. The CDR3 contains 14 residues. CDR3 region: CAIRPGQGAREAFF. The CDR3 bases are TGTGCCATCAGGCCGGGACAGGGGGCTCGGGAAGCTTTCTTT.